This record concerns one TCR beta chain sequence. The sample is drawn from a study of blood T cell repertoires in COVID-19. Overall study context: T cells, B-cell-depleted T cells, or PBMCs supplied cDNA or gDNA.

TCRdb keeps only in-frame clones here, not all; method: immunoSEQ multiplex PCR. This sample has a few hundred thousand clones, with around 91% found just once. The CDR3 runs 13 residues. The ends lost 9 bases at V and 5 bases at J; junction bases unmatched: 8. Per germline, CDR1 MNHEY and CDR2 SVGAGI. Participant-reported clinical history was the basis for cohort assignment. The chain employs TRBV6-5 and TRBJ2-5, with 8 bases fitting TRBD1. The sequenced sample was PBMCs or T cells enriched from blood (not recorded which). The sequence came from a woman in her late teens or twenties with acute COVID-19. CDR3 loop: CASCPGGGETQYF. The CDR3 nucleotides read TGTGCCAGTTGTCCAGGGGGCGGGGAGACCCAGTACTTC.